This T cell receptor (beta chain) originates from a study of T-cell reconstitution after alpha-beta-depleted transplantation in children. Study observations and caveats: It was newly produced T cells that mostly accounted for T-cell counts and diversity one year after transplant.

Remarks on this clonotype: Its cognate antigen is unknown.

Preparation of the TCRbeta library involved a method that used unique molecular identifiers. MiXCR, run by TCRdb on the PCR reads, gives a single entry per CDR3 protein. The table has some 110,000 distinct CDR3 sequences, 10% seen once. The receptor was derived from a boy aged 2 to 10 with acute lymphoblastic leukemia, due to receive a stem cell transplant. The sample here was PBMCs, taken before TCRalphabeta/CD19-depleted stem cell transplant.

The DNA of the CDR3 is TGTGCCAGCAGCTTAGTATCGCCAAACTATGGCTACACCTTC. Translation: CASSLVSPNYGYTF. This chain connects TRBV7-9 to TRBJ1-2; D is unclear. V lost 1 base, J lost 2 bases, and 8 bases lay in between. The CDR3 is 14 amino acids. Germline loops: CDR1 SEHNR, CDR2 FQNEAQ (reference sequence).